This T cell receptor (beta chain) is drawn from a study of vaccination and CD4 T cells after COVID-19. Study details: Overlapping peptides covering the spike proteins of SARS-CoV-2, HCoV-NL63, HCoV-OC43 and HCoV-229E were added to stimulate cells.

J was trimmed by 3 bases and V by 5 bases; bases with no gene match: 1. In germline, CDR1 is SGHVS, CDR2 FNYEAQ. This CDR3 comprises 12 residues. The Oncomine TCR Beta short-read assay was what sequenced the DNA obtained from cultured CD4+ T cells. TCRdb fed the PCR reads into MiXCR, producing one record per CDR3 protein. This repertoire shows some 5,100 distinct CDR3 sequences, roughly 28% found once; its top ten account for approximately 37%. Concerning this clonotype itself: Its antigen is undetermined.

Noted treatment: roughly ten-day PBMC culture with coronavirus spike peptide pools or control peptides (ViraFEST assay). These CD4+ T cells came from an unexposed donor, sampled before the COVID-19 pandemic (2011-2018). TCRs were sequenced by ViraFEST after antigen-specific T cells had been expanded with peptide pools. Scientists separated out CD4+ T cells through negative selection following 10 days in culture. The TCR originated in a human donor in good health. The gene calls are TRBV7-6 and TRBJ2-7; TRBD1 agrees at 7 bases. Sequenced: CD4+ T cells from blood, cultured in vitro. CDR3 nucleotides: TGTGCCAGCAGCCGACAGGGCTACGAGCAGTACTTC. Translating gives CASSRQGYEQYF.